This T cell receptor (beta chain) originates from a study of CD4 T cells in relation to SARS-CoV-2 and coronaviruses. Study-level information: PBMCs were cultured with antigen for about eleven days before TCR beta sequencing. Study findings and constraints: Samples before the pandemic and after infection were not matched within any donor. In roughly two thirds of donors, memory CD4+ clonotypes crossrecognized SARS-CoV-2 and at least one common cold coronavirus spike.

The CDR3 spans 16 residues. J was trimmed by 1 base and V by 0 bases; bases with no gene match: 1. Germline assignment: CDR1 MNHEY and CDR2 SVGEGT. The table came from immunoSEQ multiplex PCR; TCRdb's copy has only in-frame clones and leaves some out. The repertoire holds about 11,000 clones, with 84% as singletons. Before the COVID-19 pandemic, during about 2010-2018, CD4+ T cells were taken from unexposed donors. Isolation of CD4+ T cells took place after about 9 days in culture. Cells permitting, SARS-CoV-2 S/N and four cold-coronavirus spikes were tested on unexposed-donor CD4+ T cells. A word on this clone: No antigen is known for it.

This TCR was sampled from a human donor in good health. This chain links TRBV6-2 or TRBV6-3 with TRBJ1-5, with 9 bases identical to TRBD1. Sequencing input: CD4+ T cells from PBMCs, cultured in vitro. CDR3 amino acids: CASSYSQGASNQPQHF. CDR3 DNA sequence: TGTGCCAGCAGTTACTCACAGGGGGCGAGCAATCAGCCCCAGCATTTT.